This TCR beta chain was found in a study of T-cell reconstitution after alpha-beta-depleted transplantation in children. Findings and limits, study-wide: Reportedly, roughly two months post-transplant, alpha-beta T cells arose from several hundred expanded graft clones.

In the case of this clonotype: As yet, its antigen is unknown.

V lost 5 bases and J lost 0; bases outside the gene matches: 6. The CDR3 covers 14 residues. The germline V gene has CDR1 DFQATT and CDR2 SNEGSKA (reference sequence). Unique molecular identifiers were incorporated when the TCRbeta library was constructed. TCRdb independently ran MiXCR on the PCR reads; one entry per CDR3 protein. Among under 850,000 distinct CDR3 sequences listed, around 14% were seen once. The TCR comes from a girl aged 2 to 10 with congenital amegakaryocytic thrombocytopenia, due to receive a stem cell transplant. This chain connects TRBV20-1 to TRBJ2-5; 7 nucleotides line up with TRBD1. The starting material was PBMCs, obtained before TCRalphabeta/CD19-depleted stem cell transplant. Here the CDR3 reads CSAEEDRYQETQYF. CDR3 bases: TGCAGTGCTGAAGAGGACAGGTACCAAGAGACCCAGTACTTC.